A single sample gave rise to the 32 T cell receptor beta chains below, sequenced in a study of blood T cell repertoires in COVID-19. The data were produced by immunoSEQ multiplex PCR, yet TCRdb's version contains in-frame clones alone and is incomplete. This repertoire shows about 150,000 clones, around 84% found once; its top ten account for under 2%. The sequencing input was peripheral blood. The receptors originated from an elderly man with acute or convalescent COVID-19.

The chain recombines TRBV3-1 (or the pseudogene TRBV3-2) with TRBJ2-1, with 10 bases fitting TRBD2. V lost 5 bases to trimming and J lost 7 bases; unmatched junction nucleotides: 11. The CDR3 totals 16 residues. The germline gives CDR1 LGHDT, CDR2 YNNKEL (reference sequence). The CDR3 region has the DNA TGTGCCAGCAGCAAAGTCCTAGCGGGGGTTGGGAATGAGCAGTTCTTC. This encodes CASSKVLAGVGNEQFF.

This clone came up a few times. This chain links TRBV18 with TRBJ2-7, with D tentatively TRBD1 (6 bases). This CDR3 has 13 amino acids. Germline lookup yields CDR1 KGHSH and CDR2 LQKENI. Deletions cut 5 bases from V and 5 bases from J, with 13 bases between. This CDR3 reads CASSVQQGHEQYV. The DNA of the CDR3 is TGTGCCAGCTCAGTACAACAGGGTCACGAGCAGTACGTC.

CDR3 residues: CASSFGLGGTEAFF. The CDR3, as DNA: TGTGCCAGCAGTTTCGGGTTGGGGGGCACTGAAGCTTTCTTT. The chain links TRBV27 to TRBJ1-1; possible D gene TRBD1, 5 bases. The germline V gene has CDR1 MNHEY and CDR2 SMNVEV (reference sequence). There are 14 residues in the CDR3. V lost 3 bases to trimming and J lost 4 bases, with 12 bases between them.

This chain uses TRBV10-2 with TRBJ2-3; 8 bases match TRBD2. Losses at the gene ends were 8 bases for V and 5 bases for J; bases not matched to a gene: 3. Germline CDR1 reads WSHSY; CDR2 reads SAAADI. The CDR3 spans 12 residues. In DNA form, the CDR3 reads TGCGCCAGCGGGGCGGGAGGAGATACGCAGTATTTT. It encodes CASGAGGDTQYF.

The genes are TRBV27 and TRBJ1-1, with D uncertain. The CDR3 runs to 13 residues. The germline V gene encodes CDR1 MNHEY and CDR2 SMNVEV (reference sequence). Deletions cut 7 bases from V and 0 bases from J, with 9 bases between. CDR3 residues: CASMKRMNTEAFF. The CDR3 nucleotides read TGTGCCAGCATGAAGCGAATGAACACTGAAGCTTTCTTT.

V is TRBV7-2 and J is TRBJ2-5; D call uncertain. Germline CDR1 is SGHTA and CDR2 is FQGNSA. V was cut by 4 bases and J by 4 bases, with 10 bases left in between. This CDR3 has 13 residues. The CDR3 region has the DNA TGTGCCAGCAGCTGGAGCGCCACAGAGACCCAGTACTTC. It codes for CASSWSATETQYF.

The chain combines TRBV15 with TRBJ1-1; TRBD1 agrees at 8 bases. Trimming took 3 bases from V and 0 from J; bases not matched to a gene: 6. The CDR3 runs to 16 residues. Looked up from germline, CDR1 is LNHNV and CDR2 is YYDKDF (reference sequence). The CDR3 spells CATSSPGTGLNTEAFF. The CDR3 DNA reads TGTGCCACCAGCAGCCCCGGGACAGGATTGAACACTGAAGCTTTCTTT.

The chain joins TRBV27 to TRBJ2-7, with 11 bases lining up with TRBD1. Germline V gives CDR1 MNHEY, CDR2 SMNVEV (reference sequence). This CDR3 has 15 amino acids. V lost 6 bases and J lost 4; bases outside the gene matches: 8. The CDR3 here is CASSLVGQGVYEQYV. The CDR3, as DNA: TGTGCCAGCAGCCTGGTGGGACAGGGGGTATACGAGCAGTACGTC.

The J gene is TRBJ1-6, the V gene TRBV5-1; D might be TRBD1 (6 bases). Trimming pared 2 bases from V and 0 bases from J, leaving 15 bases between. CDR3 size: 18 residues. Per germline, CDR1 SGHRS and CDR2 YFSETQ. In DNA form, the CDR3 reads TGCGCCAGCAGCTTCACCTACAGGGAAGCCTCCTATAATTCACCCCTCCACTTT. It is translated as CASSFTYREASYNSPLHF.

The genes are TRBV24-1 and TRBJ1-5, with 11 bases lining up with TRBD1. CDR3 length equals 15 residues. The germline V gene encodes CDR1 KGHDR and CDR2 SFDVKD. Trimming cost V 5 bases and J 6 bases; bases outside gene matches: 5. The DNA for the CDR3 is TGTGCCACCAGTGCCAGGACAGGGGGCGGTCAGCCCCAGCATTTT. It specifies CATSARTGGGQPQHF.

The genes are TRBV7-9 and TRBJ2-5, with 8 bases lining up with TRBD1. This CDR3 contains 12 residues. V was pared by 7 bases and J by 4 bases, with 2 bases of the junction left unmatched. From germline, CDR1 is SEHNR and CDR2 FQNEAQ (reference sequence). CDR3 coding DNA: TGTGCCAGCAACGGACAGGGAGAGACCCAGTACTTC. As protein: CASNGQGETQYF.

The chain carries TRBV5-1 and TRBJ2-7, with 11 nucleotides matching TRBD1. The CDR3 is made up of 15 amino acids. V lost 4 bases, J lost 1 base, and 4 bases stayed unmatched. The germline V gene encodes CDR1 SGHRS and CDR2 YFSETQ. The CDR3 protein is CASSPGTGGSYEQYV. The CDR3 nucleotides are TGCGCCAGCAGCCCCGGGACAGGGGGTTCCTACGAGCAGTACGTC.

This chain uses TRBV6-1 with TRBJ2-7; 7 nucleotides align to TRBD2. Germline CDR1 reads MNHNS; CDR2 reads SASEGT. The junction had 10 bases not matched to a gene; V was cut back by 3 bases and J by 5 bases. The CDR3 consists of 15 residues. The CDR3, as DNA: TGTGCCAGCAGTGAGCGGGGGACGGGGGTCCACGAGCAGTACTTC. It codes for CASSERGTGVHEQYF.

CDR3 residues: CATGGGGAEETQYF. CDR3 bases: TGTGCCACAGGGGGCGGGGGGGCCGAGGAGACCCAGTACTTC. V gene TRBV6-5 combines with J gene TRBJ2-5, with a tentative D call TRBD2 (9 bases). V was shortened by 10 bases and J by 5 bases, with 20 bases between the two germline ends. The CDR3 consists of 14 residues. Germline V lookup: CDR1 MNHEY, CDR2 SVGAGI.

This clone appeared a few times. The chain is built from TRBV6-4 and TRBJ2-7; 7 nucleotides agree with TRBD1. CDR1 and CDR2 (germline): MRHNA, SNTAGT. The CDR3 runs 14 residues. Trimming at V came to 2 bases and at J to 5 bases, leaving 6 bases not matched to a gene. The DNA of the CDR3 is TGTGCCAGCAGTGACAGGGGGCCTCCCGACGAGCAGTACGTC. As protein: CASSDRGPPDEQYV.

The genes are TRBV2 and TRBJ1-5; TRBD1 is a possible D gene (5 bases). Per the germline V gene, CDR1 is SNHLY and CDR2 is FYNNEI. The CDR3 is made up of 13 amino acids. V lost 4 bases and J 2 bases, leaving 6 bases between the germline ends. The CDR3 is CASSATGNQPQHF. The DNA of the CDR3 is TGTGCCAGCAGTGCGACAGGCAATCAGCCCCAGCATTTT.

V and J are TRBV4-3 and TRBJ2-6, with D tentatively TRBD2 (5 bases). CDR1 and CDR2 (germline): LGHNA, YSLEER. V shed 2 bases and J shed 6 bases, with 14 bases lying between them. This CDR3 has 16 amino acids. This chain's CDR3 is CASSQLRASSANVLTF. CDR3 in DNA: TGCGCCAGCAGCCAATTGAGGGCCTCATCGGCCAACGTCCTGACTTTC.

The genes are TRBV7-6 and TRBJ2-2; a weak D match, TRBD2 (6 bases). CDR3 length: 16 residues. V lost 7 bases and J 0 bases, leaving 15 bases between the germline ends. The germline V gene encodes CDR1 SGHVS and CDR2 FNYEAQ. This chain's CDR3 is CASTSSRGPNTGELFF. CDR3 nucleotides: TGTGCCAGCACCTCCTCGCGGGGACCGAACACCGGGGAGCTGTTTTTT. The full variable domain, rest sourced from reference TRBV7-6 and TRBJ2-2, is GAGVSQSPRYKVTKRGQDVALRCDPISGHVSLYWYRQALGQGPEFLTYFNYEAQQDKSGLPNDRFSAERPEGSISTLTIQRTEQRDSAMYRCASTSSRGPNTGELFFGEGSRLTVL.

The CDR3 loop reads CASTLGTSGGQETQYF. The CDR3 nucleotides are TGCGCCAGCACCTTAGGGACTAGCGGGGGCCAAGAGACCCAGTACTTC. The gene calls are TRBV5-1 and TRBJ2-5; 14 nucleotides match TRBD2. The CDR3 is made up of 16 amino acids. The V and J ends lost 6 bases and 1 base, in that order; junction bases with no gene match: 5. CDR1 and CDR2 (germline): SGHRS, YFSETQ.

The rearrangement uses TRBV12-3 or TRBV12-4 and TRBJ2-3; no firm D call. V lost 2 bases, J lost 3 bases, and 6 bases lay in between. This CDR3 is built from 13 residues. The CDR3 reads CASSLWQTDTQYF. CDR3 nucleotide sequence: TGTGCCAGCAGTTTATGGCAGACAGATACGCAGTATTTT.

This rearrangement joins TRBV5-4 to TRBJ2-5; D not certain. The CDR3 sequence is 15 residues long. CDR1 SGHNT and CDR2 YYREEE come from the germline V gene (reference sequence). The V gene lost 4 bases and the J gene lost 4 bases, with 17 bases spanning the gap. In nucleotides, the CDR3 is TGTGCCAGCAGCCCCGAATTGGGCATCGGAGAGACCCAGTACTTC. This gives the protein CASSPELGIGETQYF.

The chain joins TRBV4-2 to TRBJ1-1; 8 bases are shared with TRBD1. Germline lookup yields CDR1 LGHNA and CDR2 YNFKEQ. J was trimmed by 3 bases and V by 0 bases; bases with no gene match: 6. This CDR3 has 16 amino acids. The chain's CDR3 is CASSQEPGGGHTEAFF. In nucleotides, the CDR3 is TGTGCCAGCAGCCAAGAGCCAGGGGGCGGTCACACTGAAGCTTTCTTT.

V is TRBV11-3 and J is TRBJ1-1; no firm D call. V was pared by 4 bases and J by 7 bases, with 13 bases between. This CDR3 spans 13 amino acids. Germline V gene sequence: CDR1 SGHNT, CDR2 YENEEA. In nucleotides, the CDR3 is TGTGCCAGCAGCTCGTTTAACGGTGGTGAAGCTTTCTTT. This translates into CASSSFNGGEAFF.

The V and J genes are TRBV10-3 and TRBJ2-5, with 7 bases fitting TRBD1. The germline V gene encodes CDR1 ENHRY and CDR2 SYGVKD. The CDR3 covers 14 residues. With V trimmed by 4 bases and J by 4 bases, 6 bases remained unmatched. The CDR3 sequence is CAISGQTGIETQYF. In DNA, the CDR3 is TGTGCCATCAGTGGTCAGACAGGGATAGAGACCCAGTACTTC.

The J gene is TRBJ1-2, the V gene TRBV5-1; the match to TRBD1 covers 10 bases. The V gene's germline CDR1 is SGHRS and CDR2 YFSETQ. The CDR3 covers 16 residues. The junction had 9 bases not matched to a gene; V was cut back by 3 bases and J by 4 bases. The CDR3 spells CASSWAGTGEGYGYTF. In DNA, the CDR3 is TGCGCCAGCAGCTGGGCCGGGACAGGGGAAGGCTATGGCTACACCTTC.

The chain combines TRBV10-3 with TRBJ1-2; D might be TRBD1 (5 bases). The CDR3 runs 14 residues. V was shortened by 6 bases and J by 5 bases, with 16 bases between the two germline ends. The germline gives CDR1 ENHRY, CDR2 SYGVKD. For the CDR3, the DNA is TGTGCCATCAGCCCACAGGTGACCTTTTATGGCTACACCTTC. The encoded protein is CAISPQVTFYGYTF.

The chain links TRBV28 to TRBJ1-1; TRBD1 matches at 7 bases. CDR3 length: 15 residues. The V segment lost 5 bases and the J segment 4 bases; nucleotides outside the gene matches: 10. CDR1 MDHEN and CDR2 SYDVKM come from the germline V gene. The CDR3 DNA reads TGTGCCAGCAGTCCGACAGGGAGATTGACCACTGAAGCTTTCTTT. Translation gives CASSPTGRLTTEAFF.

This chain connects TRBV6-4 to TRBJ1-1, with D tentatively TRBD1 (5 bases). This CDR3 region has 14 residues. The germline V gene encodes CDR1 MRHNA and CDR2 SNTAGT. Trimming pared 10 bases from V and 2 bases from J, leaving 17 bases between. For the CDR3, the DNA is TGTGCCACCAAAGACAGCCCGTTTAACACTGAAGCTTTCTTT. This gives the protein CATKDSPFNTEAFF.

V and J are TRBV28 and TRBJ2-3; TRBD1 aligns across 7 bases. Unmatched junction bases numbered 11, after V lost 6 bases and J lost 2 bases. Germline CDR1 reads MDHEN; CDR2 reads SYDVKM. The length of the CDR3 is 16 residues. The CDR3 loop reads CASSPSFGTDTDTQYF. The CDR3, as DNA: TGTGCCAGCAGCCCATCCTTCGGGACAGACACAGATACGCAGTATTTT.

The chain carries TRBV6-2 or TRBV6-3 and TRBJ1-1; D might be TRBD1 (6 bases). Germline CDR1 reads MNHEY; CDR2 reads SVGEGT. With 4 bases removed from V and 5 bases from J, the gap between germline ends came to 17 bases. The CDR3 covers 15 residues. The CDR3 region is CASSSQGPSRTEAFF. DNA for the CDR3: TGTGCCAGCAGTTCACAGGGCCCGTCGAGGACTGAAGCTTTCTTT.

The rearrangement uses TRBV7-9 and TRBJ1-4; 7 positions agree with TRBD1. V lost 5 bases and J lost 8; bases outside the gene matches: 11. The CDR3 length is 15 residues. Germline values: CDR1 SEHNR, CDR2 FQNEAQ (reference sequence). In nucleotides, the CDR3 is TGTGCCAGCAGCCCCTCCGGAGGGGGCTTCGAAAAACTGTTTTTT. Translation gives CASSPSGGGFEKLFF.

The chain links TRBV7-9 to TRBJ2-7; D uncertain. Trimming removed 4 bases from V and 9 bases from J, with 13 bases in between. Germline V gene data show CDR1 as SEHNR and CDR2 as FQNEAQ (reference sequence). The CDR3 is 12 amino acids. CDR3 in amino acids: CASSSGEVGQYF. CDR3 DNA: TGTGCCAGCAGCTCCGGCGAGGTCGGGCAGTACTTC.